Presented here are 30 T cell receptor beta chains from one specimen sequenced in a study of shared clonotypes between healthy human individuals. Measured with immunoSEQ multiplex PCR; TCRdb has only the in-frame clones, and not every one. Of more than 2,000,000 clones listed, approximately 95% are singletons. Sequenced material: naive CD4+ T cells from PBMCs. Subset indicated: CD45RA+ positively selected. The receptors were gathered from a man younger than 35 in good health. Some clones in this sample may be carry-over from other donors' samples.

The chain uses TRBV5-1 and TRBJ1-5; 9 bases are shared with TRBD1. Looked up from germline, CDR1 is SGHRS and CDR2 is YFSETQ. CDR3 size: 15 residues. The V and J ends lost 5 bases and 7 bases, in that order; junction bases with no gene match: 10. CDR3 sequence: CASRPGTGSGQPQHF. As DNA, the CDR3 is TGCGCCAGCAGACCCGGGACAGGGAGCGGCCAGCCCCAGCATTTT.

This chain connects TRBV9 to TRBJ2-3; D possibly corresponds to TRBD2 (5 bases). Germline loops: CDR1 SGDLS, CDR2 YYNGEE. V was trimmed by 3 bases and J by 2 bases, leaving 7 bases between them. CDR3 length: 13 residues. This CDR3 is CASSADFTDTQYF. For the CDR3, the DNA is TGTGCCAGCAGCGCGGACTTCACAGATACGCAGTATTTT.

The rearrangement uses TRBV5-1 and TRBJ2-5, with TRBD2 matching 10 bases. The CDR3 totals 15 residues. V dropped 0 bases and J dropped 5; count of bases not matched to a gene: 4. The V gene's germline CDR1 is SGHRS and CDR2 YFSETQ. The CDR3: CASSLEGSGRETQYF. The CDR3 DNA reads TGCGCCAGCAGCTTGGAGGGTAGCGGGAGGGAGACCCAGTACTTC.

The chain is built from TRBV7-9 and TRBJ1-3; 7 bases align to TRBD1. CDR3 length: 14 amino acids. CDR1 and CDR2 (germline): SEHNR, FQNEAQ (reference sequence). J gave up 2 bases and V 5 bases, and 3 bases lay outside the gene matches. The CDR3 region is CASSRGQAGNTIYF. CDR3 sequence (DNA): TGTGCCAGCAGCCGAGGACAGGCTGGAAACACCATATATTTT.

This chain uses TRBV7-6 with TRBJ2-7; perhaps TRBD2 as D (5 bases). The V end was cut by 5 bases, the J end by 1 base, with 18 bases between. Per the germline V gene, CDR1 is SGHVS and CDR2 is FNYEAQ. This CDR3 region has 16 residues. The CDR3 DNA is TGTGCCAGCAGCCCCGAGGGCGCTAGAGGGTCCTACGAGCAGTACTTC. Amino acid sequence: CASSPEGARGSYEQYF.

The chain recombines TRBV6-1 with TRBJ1-2; no clear D. From germline, CDR1 is MNHNS and CDR2 SASEGT. The CDR3 contains 15 residues. V was trimmed by 1 base and J by 0 bases, leaving 9 bases between them. CDR3 sequence: CASSEVRTPNYGYTF. In DNA form, the CDR3 reads TGTGCCAGCAGTGAAGTCCGGACGCCTAACTATGGCTACACCTTC.

The chain combines TRBV7-6 with TRBJ2-5; 8 nucleotides align to TRBD1. CDR3 length: 14 amino acids. With V trimmed by 5 bases and J by 3 bases, 5 bases remained unmatched. CDR1 SGHVS and CDR2 FNYEAQ come from the germline V gene. CDR3 nucleotides: TGTGCCAGCAGCCGGGGACAGGCTAAAGAGACCCAGTACTTC. It is translated as CASSRGQAKETQYF.

This clone occurred once. Other DNA variants within this sample encode the same CDR3. The CDR3 DNA is TGTGCCAGCAGTGATCTCGGGGAGACCCAGTACTTC. Amino acids: CASSDLGETQYF. The chain combines TRBV6-1 with TRBJ2-5; no reliable D call. Germline CDR1 and CDR2: MNHNS and SASEGT. Deletions cut 3 bases from V and 5 bases from J, with 7 bases between. The CDR3 sequence is 12 residues long.

The gene calls are TRBV5-1 and TRBJ1-4; TRBD1 matches at 7 bases. The CDR3 extends over 14 amino acids. Germline-derived CDR1 and CDR2 are SGHRS and YFSETQ. V gave up 2 bases and J gave up 7 bases; unmatched junction bases: 5. The CDR3 coding sequence is TGCGCCAGCAGCTTTCGACAGGGAGTTGAAAAACTGTTTTTT. Translation: CASSFRQGVEKLFF.

The chain uses TRBV28 and TRBJ1-5; weak D call: TRBD1 (5 bases). CDR1 and CDR2 (germline): MDHEN, SYDVKM. The CDR3 has 15 residues. V shed 7 bases and J shed 6 bases, with 19 bases lying between them. As DNA, the CDR3 is TGTGCCAGCACCCTGACCGGGGGGTGGGGTCAGCCCCAGCATTTT. It is translated as CASTLTGGWGQPQHF.

CDR3 sequence reads: CASFQRHLLYSNQPQHF. DNA for the CDR3: TGTGCCAGCTTTCAACGCCATCTCCTTTATAGCAATCAGCCCCAGCATTTT. This rearrangement joins TRBV28 to TRBJ1-5, with D uncertain. The V gene lost 8 bases and the J gene lost 0 bases, with 20 bases spanning the gap. The germline gives CDR1 MDHEN, CDR2 SYDVKM. This CDR3 has 17 amino acids.

The chain is built from TRBV28 and TRBJ2-3; 10 nucleotides agree with TRBD2. CDR3 length equals 16 residues. The trim removed 4 bases at V and 6 bases at J, leaving 10 bases unmatched. The germline CDR1 and CDR2 sequences are MDHEN and SYDVKM. CDR3 sequence: CASSSSGSKRGDTQYF. The DNA for the CDR3 is TGTGCCAGCAGTTCTAGCGGGAGTAAAAGGGGGGATACGCAGTATTTT.

This clone was seen just once. The chain has TRBV4-1 and TRBJ2-7, with D perhaps being TRBD1 or TRBD2 (6 bases each). Germline loops: CDR1 MGHRA, CDR2 YSYEKL. Trimming took off 2 bases at V and 3 bases at J, with 17 bases between the two ends. CDR3 size: 16 residues. This chain's CDR3 is CASSQLRGDQGYEQYF. CDR3 in DNA: TGCGCCAGCAGCCAACTAAGGGGGGACCAGGGCTACGAGCAGTACTTC.

The rearrangement uses TRBV28 and TRBJ1-3; TRBD1 agrees at 7 bases. Germline CDR1 MDHEN, CDR2 SYDVKM. This CDR3 contains 14 residues. V was pared by 5 bases and J by 8 bases, with 9 bases of the junction left unmatched. DNA of the CDR3: TGTGCCAGCAGTCATTCGACAGGGTGGGACACCATATATTTT. It yields the protein CASSHSTGWDTIYF.

With regard to this clone: Other DNA sequences in the sample encode the same CDR3. The gene calls are TRBV19 and TRBJ1-3; D is possibly TRBD1 (5 bases). Germline CDR1 and CDR2: LNHDA and SQIVND (reference sequence). V was pared by 6 bases and J by 0 bases, with 9 bases between. This CDR3 contains 14 residues. This CDR3 is CASRRQISGNTIYF. The DNA for the CDR3 is TGTGCCAGTAGACGACAGATCTCTGGAAACACCATATATTTT.

The gene calls are TRBV6-4 and TRBJ2-2; D may be TRBD2 (5 bases). V was cut by 2 bases and J by 7 bases, with 11 bases left in between. CDR1 and CDR2 (germline): MRHNA, SNTAGT. The CDR3 has 14 amino acids. CDR3 DNA sequence: TGTGCCAGCAGTGACACCGGGATCATCGGGGAGCTGTTTTTT. Translated: CASSDTGIIGELFF.

Comment on this clone: In the same sample, other DNA sequences code for this CDR3. V gene TRBV11-3 combines with J gene TRBJ2-2; D could derive from TRBD1 or TRBD2 (5 bases each). Trimming removed 3 bases at V and 0 bases at J, with 8 bases between. Germline assignment: CDR1 SGHNT and CDR2 YENEEA. CDR3 length equals 15 residues. CDR3: CASSFGTANTGELFF. For the CDR3, the DNA is TGTGCCAGCAGCTTCGGGACCGCGAACACCGGGGAGCTGTTTTTT. The whole variable domain, remainder taken from reference TRBV11-3 and TRBJ2-2, is EAGVVQSPRYKIIEKKQPVAFWCNPISGHNTLYWYLQNLGQGPELLIRYENEEAVDDSQLPKDRFSAERLKGVDSTLKIQPAELGDSAVYLCASSFGTANTGELFFGEGSRLTVL.

The chain uses TRBV18 and TRBJ1-1, with D possibly TRBD1 on 5 matching bases. Germline V gene lookup returns CDR1 KGHSH and CDR2 LQKENI. This CDR3 contains 15 residues. V was cut by 4 bases and J by 3 bases, with 15 bases left in between. Here the CDR3 DNA reads TGTGCCAGCTCACTTTTGCAGGGATCCGACACTGAAGCTTTCTTT. Amino acids: CASSLLQGSDTEAFF.

The count of this clone is one. V and J are TRBV6-1 and TRBJ1-4, with 8 bases lining up with TRBD1. CDR3 length equals 14 residues. V was clipped by 7 bases and J by 4 bases; unmatched bases: 5. Germline V gene sequence: CDR1 MNHNS, CDR2 SASEGT. The CDR3 DNA reads TGTGCCAGCACGGGACAGGTTCATAATGAAAAACTGTTTTTT. Amino acids: CASTGQVHNEKLFF.

The genes are TRBV6-1 and TRBJ2-1; tentatively, D is TRBD1 (6 bases). The CDR3 length is 15 residues. Germline CDR1 reads MNHNS; CDR2 reads SASEGT. Trimming removed 9 bases from V and 0 bases from J, with 15 bases in between. CDR3: CASINRDRSYNEQFF. The CDR3 nucleotides read TGTGCCAGTATAAACAGGGACCGCTCCTACAATGAGCAGTTCTTC.

This chain connects TRBV5-1 to TRBJ1-2; D is unclear. The CDR3 extends over 13 amino acids. Germline values: CDR1 SGHRS, CDR2 YFSETQ. Trimming cost V 2 bases and J 2 bases, with 7 bases left between them. The DNA of the CDR3 is TGCGCCAGCAGCTTTGAGGTAAACTATGGCTACACCTTC. It translates to CASSFEVNYGYTF. The whole variable domain, filled in from reference TRBV5-1 and TRBJ1-2, reads KAGVTQTPRYLIKTRGQQVTLSCSPISGHRSVSWYQQTPGQGLQFLFEYFSETQRNKGNFPGRFSGRQFSNSRSEMNVSTLELGDSALYLCASSFEVNYGYTFGSGTRLTVV.

This chain uses TRBV7-3 with TRBJ2-2; D is possibly TRBD1 or TRBD2 (5 bases each). The germline gives CDR1 SGHTA, CDR2 FQGTGA. The CDR3 loop spans 16 amino acids. V gave up 5 bases and J gave up 6 bases, with 19 bases separating them. The CDR3 region is CASSPRGPLGAGELFF. CDR3 nucleotide sequence: TGTGCCAGCAGCCCAAGGGGACCGCTGGGGGCCGGGGAGCTGTTTTTT. Supplemented by reference TRBV7-3 and TRBJ2-2, the full variable domain reads GAGVSQTPSNKVTEKGKYVELRCDPISGHTALYWYRQSLGQGPEFLIYFQGTGAADDSGLPNDRFFAVRPEGSVSTLKIQRTERGDSAVYLCASSPRGPLGAGELFFGEGSRLTVL.

The rearrangement uses TRBV4-3 and TRBJ2-1, with TRBD2 matching over 7 bases. V was clipped by 2 bases and J by 10 bases; unmatched bases: 2. Germline CDR1 reads LGHNA; CDR2 reads YSLEER. The CDR3 is made up of 12 amino acids. Here the CDR3 reads CASSQRAGEQFF. CDR3 sequence (DNA): TGCGCCAGCAGCCAACGAGCGGGAGAGCAGTTCTTC.

V is TRBV7-3 and J is TRBJ2-7; the D call may be TRBD1 or TRBD2 (5 bases each). There are 15 residues in the CDR3. V was cut by 5 bases and J by 4 bases, with 18 bases left in between. The germline V gene has CDR1 SGHTA and CDR2 FQGTGA. The CDR3 sequence is CASSLTGAIGYEQYF. Here the CDR3 DNA reads TGTGCCAGCAGCCTCACCGGGGCCATCGGATACGAGCAGTACTTC.

This chain's CDR3 is CASRPMGSGSNNEQFF. CDR3 nucleotides: TGTGCCAGTAGGCCCATGGGTAGCGGGAGTAACAATGAGCAGTTCTTC. This rearrangement joins TRBV19 to TRBJ2-1; 9 positions agree with TRBD2. CDR1 and CDR2 (germline): LNHDA, SQIVND (reference sequence). The CDR3 runs to 16 residues. J lost 5 bases, V lost 6 bases, and 11 bases had no gene match.

This clone has only one observation. The rearrangement links TRBV28 to TRBJ2-7; D remains ambiguous. Germline CDR1 reads MDHEN; CDR2 reads SYDVKM. V was pared by 5 bases and J by 4 bases, with 21 bases between. CDR3 length equals 16 residues. Here the CDR3 reads CASSPPASWAEYEQYF. The CDR3 DNA reads as TGTGCCAGCAGTCCACCTGCATCGTGGGCGGAATACGAGCAGTACTTC.

The chain employs TRBV6-1 and TRBJ1-1; D perhaps matches TRBD1 (6 bases). CDR1 and CDR2 from the germline V gene are MNHNS and SASEGT. V lost 2 bases and J lost 3, with 13 bases in between. This CDR3 region has 15 residues. The CDR3 sequence is CASSELNRADTEAFF. The CDR3 DNA sequence: TGTGCCAGCAGTGAACTGAACAGGGCGGACACTGAAGCTTTCTTT.

The rearrangement uses TRBV27 and TRBJ2-4; 9 bases match TRBD2. The CDR3 loop spans 18 amino acids. V was pared by 3 bases and J by 3 bases, with 12 bases of the junction left unmatched. CDR1 is MNHEY, CDR2 SMNVEV, per germline (reference sequence). CDR3 coding DNA: TGTGCCAGCAGTTTCTTCGGTAGTTGGCGGGGGGGCAAAAACATTCAGTACTTC. Protein: CASSFFGSWRGGKNIQYF.

The rearrangement joins TRBV30 to TRBJ2-1, with 13 bases lining up with TRBD2. Germline V gene sequence: CDR1 GTSNPN, CDR2 SVGIG (reference sequence). There are 15 residues in the CDR3. J was trimmed by 5 bases and V by 5 bases; bases with no gene match: 6. This CDR3 reads CAWSLGTSGDNEQFF. Here the CDR3 DNA reads TGTGCCTGGTCCCTAGGGACTAGCGGGGACAATGAGCAGTTCTTC.

This clone was observed once. The genes are TRBV7-2 and TRBJ2-5; D is possibly TRBD1 (5 bases). The tail of the sequence fits TRBJ2-7 better, so the J call may be wrong. CDR1 and CDR2 from the germline V gene are SGHTA and FQGNSA. The CDR3 loop spans 14 amino acids. The CDR3 region is CASSLSRDSYEQYF. The DNA of the CDR3 is TGTGCCAGCAGCTTATCCCGAGACAGCTACGAGCAGTACTTC.